This is a list of T cell receptor beta chains from one sample in a study of graft-versus-host responses after intestinal transplantation. The table came from immunoSEQ multiplex PCR; TCRdb's copy has only in-frame clones and leaves some out. The repertoire holds approximately 15,000 clones, with 35% as singletons. Here the sequenced sample was alloreactive CD8+ T cells from a mixed lymphocyte reaction culture, taken before intestinal transplant. The source is a human patient who received an intestinal transplant. CDR3s include the opening cysteine and the closing phenylalanine or tryptophan. The D gene is left open where the match is weak. Not all rows give a size; the values are once, few, many and, for expanded clones, a class.

. | TRBJ2-7 | TRBV6-5 | TRBD1 | CASSITGGYEQYF | TGTGCCAGCAGTATAACAGGGGGGTACGAGCAGTACTTC
. | TRBJ2-7 | TRBV7-9 | TRBD1 | CASSLAGGQGASNYEQYF | TGTGCCAGCAGCTTAGCAGGCGGACAGGGGGCCTCAAATTACGAGCAGTACTTC
few | TRBJ2-2 | TRBV7-9 | . | CASSFSRVGNTGELFF | TGTGCCAGCAGCTTTTCGAGGGTGGGGAACACCGGGGAGCTGTTTTTT
few | TRBJ1-1 | TRBV30 | TRBD1 | CAWSPGTGSGTEAFF | TGTGCCTGGAGTCCGGGGACAGGGTCTGGGACTGAAGCTTTCTTT
. | TRBJ2-1 | TRBV7-9 | . | CASSPRAWLYNEQFF | TGTGCCAGCAGCCCCCGGGCCTGGCTTTACAATGAGCAGTTCTTC
few | TRBJ2-7 | TRBV5-1 | . | CASSLGGASGDYEQYF | TGCGCCAGCAGCTTGGGGGGGGCTAGCGGAGACTACGAGCAGTACTTC
. | TRBJ1-6 | TRBV9 | . | CASSGYGDNSPLHF | TGTGCCAGCAGCGGGTACGGGGATAATTCACCCCTCCACTTT
. | TRBJ2-3 | TRBV4-1 | . | CASSPPGVVPDTQYF | TGCGCCAGCAGCCCCCCAGGGGTCGTCCCAGATACGCAGTATTTT
. | TRBJ2-1 | TRBV27 | . | CASSPSHYNEQFF | TGTGCCAGCAGTCCAAGCCACTACAATGAGCAGTTCTTC
few | TRBJ1-2 | TRBV9 | TRBD1 | CASSVAGTGGFYGYTF | TGTGCCAGCAGCGTAGCCGGGACAGGGGGGTTCTATGGCTACACCTTC
few | TRBJ2-5 | TRBV7-6 | TRBD1 | CASSLVDRGHHETQYF | TGTGCCAGCAGCTTAGTGGACAGGGGGCATCATGAGACCCAGTACTTC
. | TRBJ2-1 | TRBV27 | TRBD1 | CASSYGTGGNEQFF | TGTGCCAGCAGTTATGGAACAGGGGGCAATGAGCAGTTCTTC
. | TRBJ2-3 | TRBV29-1 | . | CSVAGRGPSTDTQYF | TGCAGCGTTGCTGGGCGGGGGCCTAGCACAGATACGCAGTATTTT
few | TRBJ2-1 | TRBV18 | TRBD1 | CASSPLGDRLNEQFF | TGTGCCAGCTCACCACTTGGGGACAGGTTAAACGAGCAGTTCTTC
. | TRBJ2-2 | TRBV5-1 | . | CASSLFAETGELFF | TGCGCCAGCAGCTTGTTTGCTGAGACCGGGGAGCTGTTTTTT
few | TRBJ1-2 | TRBV6-5 | . | CASRPPDSYGYTF | TGTGCCAGCAGACCCCCGGACAGCTATGGCTACACCTTC
. | TRBJ1-4 | TRBV11-2 | . | CASSIGWGGAEDNEKLFF | TGTGCCAGCAGCATCGGGTGGGGGGGCGCAGAGGATAATGAAAAACTGTTTTTT
medium-sized | TRBJ1-4 | TRBV6-6 | . | CAVSGGYNEKLFF | TGTGCCGTCTCGGGGGGTTATAATGAAAAACTGTTTTTT
. | TRBJ2-3 | TRBV7-6 | . | CASSSRVTDTQYF | TGTGCCAGCAGCTCCAGAGTCACAGATACGCAGTATTTT
. | TRBJ2-7 | TRBV4-1 | TRBD1 | CASSHVTGTLLSSSYEQYF | TGCGCCAGCAGCCATGTGACAGGGACCCTTTTATCCTCCTCCTACGAGCAGTACTTC
. | TRBJ2-1 | TRBV9 | TRBD2 | CAITKAGGANEQFF | TGTGCCATCACAAAAGCGGGGGGGGCTAATGAGCAGTTCTTC
few | TRBJ2-2 | TRBV6-6 | . | CASSYRGSGELFF | TGTGCCAGCAGTTACCGGGGATCCGGGGAGCTGTTTTTT
. | TRBJ2-1 | TRBV4-1 | . | CASSRELGSSYNEQFF | TGCGCCAGCAGCCGCGAACTAGGTAGCTCCTACAATGAGCAGTTCTTC
. | TRBJ1-1 | TRBV6-5 | . | CASSYSLGEDTEAFF | TGTGCCAGCAGTTACTCATTAGGGGAGGACACTGAAGCTTTCTTT
. | TRBJ2-7 | TRBV19 | TRBD1 | CASSALSVGAGGSYEQYF | TGTGCCAGTAGTGCCCTCTCAGTCGGGGCAGGGGGCTCCTACGAGCAGTACTTC
few | TRBJ2-7 | TRBV7-6 | . | CASSTGTNYEQYF | TGTGCCAGCAGCACCGGGACCAACTACGAGCAGTACTTC
. | TRBJ1-1 | TRBV27 | . | CASSLWAALNTEAFF | TGTGCCAGCAGTCTCTGGGCAGCCCTGAACACTGAAGCTTTCTTT
. | TRBJ1-2 | TRBV19 | . | CASSTTTSGRSNYGYTF | TGTGCCAGTAGTACCACGACTTCGGGACGGTCTAACTATGGCTACACCTTC
. | TRBJ2-5 | TRBV11-2 | . | CASSSVRAQYF | TGTGCCAGCAGCTCGGTTCGGGCCCAGTACTTC
few | TRBJ1-5 | TRBV4-1 | . | CASSQAPGGYSNQPQHF | TGCGCCAGCAGCCAAGCCCCGGGCGGTTATAGCAATCAGCCCCAGCATTTT
. | TRBJ2-7 | TRBV7-6 | TRBD2 | CASSFGLAGGSYEQYF | TGTGCCAGCAGCTTCGGACTAGCGGGGGGGAGCTACGAGCAGTACTTC
. | TRBJ2-7 | TRBV4-1 | . | CASSQVLAEVYEQYF | TGCGCCAGCAGCCAAGTATTAGCGGAGGTCTACGAGCAGTACTTC
. | TRBJ2-1 | TRBV7-9 | . | CASSFVNEQFF | TGTGCCAGCAGCTTTGTAAATGAGCAGTTCTTC
few | TRBJ1-4 | TRBV6-1 | . | CASSPDHGANEKLFF | TGTGCCAGCAGTCCTGACCATGGAGCTAATGAAAAACTGTTTTTT
medium-sized | TRBJ2-7 | TRBV7-9 | . | CASSPQGTYEQYF | TGTGCCAGCAGCCCCCAAGGGACCTACGAGCAGTACTTC
. | TRBJ2-1 | TRBV14 | TRBD2 | CASSQLPGGLNEQFF | TGTGCCAGCAGCCAATTGCCGGGGGGGCTGAATGAGCAGTTCTTC
. | TRBJ1-1 | TRBV4-1 | TRBD1 | CASSRDRMNTEAFF | TGCGCCAGCAGCCGGGACAGAATGAACACTGAAGCTTTCTTT
few | TRBJ2-7 | TRBV19 | . | CASSIEDSLFYEQYF | TGTGCCAGTAGTATAGAAGACAGTCTCTTCTACGAGCAGTACTTC
few | TRBJ1-5 | TRBV10-2 | TRBD1 | CASSRDRVMVGYQPQHF | TGCGCCAGCAGCCGGGACAGGGTCATGGTGGGCTATCAGCCCCAGCATTTT
. | TRBJ1-4 | TRBV4-1 | . | CASSQTLREHNEKLFF | TGCGCCAGCAGCCAGACCCTCCGGGAACACAATGAAAAACTGTTTTTT
once | TRBJ2-1 | TRBV4-1 | . | CASSHFRDARNEQFF | TGCGCCAGCAGCCATTTCCGGGACGCTCGAAATGAGCAGTTCTTC
few | TRBJ1-1 | TRBV7-9 | . | CASSLGRDGAFF | TGTGCCAGCAGCTTAGGGAGGGATGGGGCTTTCTTT
few | TRBJ2-1 | TRBV5-1 | TRBD1 | CASSPWTGLMNEQFF | TGCGCCAGCAGCCCCTGGACAGGGTTGATGAATGAGCAGTTCTTC
. | TRBJ2-2 | TRBV9 | TRBD2 | CASSVFSGAGELFF | TGTGCCAGCAGCGTGTTCAGCGGGGCCGGGGAGCTGTTTTTT
few | TRBJ1-4 | TRBV27 | TRBD1 | CASRTTGGVKKLFF | TGTGCCAGCAGGACAACAGGGGGGGTTAAAAAACTGTTTTTT
. | TRBJ2-5 | TRBV15 | TRBD2 | CATSTDLESGGGWETQYF | TGTGCCACCAGCACTGACCTGGAGAGCGGGGGCGGGTGGGAGACCCAGTACTTC
few | TRBJ2-7 | TRBV9 | . | CASSGGLGYEQYF | TGTGCCAGCAGCGGAGGACTCGGCTACGAGCAGTACTTC
. | TRBJ2-5 | TRBV11-2 | TRBD2 | CASSMAGGLQETQYF | TGTGCCAGCAGCATGGCGGGGGGACTCCAAGAGACCCAGTACTTC
. | TRBJ1-2 | TRBV10-3 | . | CAISARSSGYGYTF | TGTGCCATCAGTGCCCGGAGCAGTGGCTATGGCTACACCTTC
. | TRBJ1-6 | TRBV4-1 | . | CASSQAPGSFGLLHF | TGCGCCAGCAGCCAAGCCCCCGGATCCTTTGGGCTCCTCCACTTT
. | TRBJ1-1 | TRBV11-2 | TRBD1 | CASSLDLFGTGPVLNTEAFF | TGTGCCAGCAGCTTAGATCTTTTCGGGACAGGGCCAGTTTTGAACACTGAAGCTTTCTTT
. | TRBJ1-5 | TRBV4-1 | . | CASSPSWERNQPQHF | TGCGCCAGCAGCCCTTCCTGGGAAAGAAATCAGCCCCAGCATTTT
. | TRBJ2-5 | TRBV7-8 | . | CASSTRKETQYF | TGTGCCAGCAGCACACGAAAAGAGACCCAGTACTTC
. | TRBJ2-1 | TRBV6-8 | . | CASSYGALNEQFF | TGTGCCAGCAGTTACGGGGCGCTAAATGAGCAGTTCTTC
. | TRBJ2-7 | TRBV10-1 | . | CASSGTPTYEQYF | TGCGCCAGCAGCGGGACTCCGACCTACGAGCAGTACTTC
. | TRBJ1-2 | TRBV29-1 | TRBD1 | CSVAGEDRVYGYTF | TGCAGCGTTGCTGGGGAGGACAGGGTCTATGGCTACACCTTC
few | TRBJ2-7 | TRBV6-1 | . | CASTIRGFSYEQYF | TGTGCCAGCACCATCAGGGGTTTCTCCTACGAGCAGTACTTC
medium-sized | TRBJ2-7 | TRBV4-1 | TRBD2 | CASSLTAAGGSYEQYF | TGCGCCAGCAGCCTCACCGCAGCGGGGGGGTCCTACGAGCAGTACTTC
few | TRBJ1-1 | TRBV6-5 | . | CASSLGGSTEAFF | TGTGCCAGCTCCTTGGGGGGGTCAACTGAAGCTTTCTTT
few | TRBJ1-6 | TRBV7-6 | . | CASSIDNSPLHF | TGTGCCAGCAGCATCGATAATTCACCCCTCCACTTT